Shown below are 7 T cell receptor beta chains from a single sample sequenced in a study of beta chain features in type 1 diabetes. Findings and limits, study-wide: Moderately but significantly shorter TCRB CDR3s were found in Type 1 diabetes patients in all four CD4+ subsets.

The antigens these receptors bind are not known. The whole isolated RNA underwent reverse transcription, so sequencing captured expressed TCRB transcripts. Libraries were prepared by immunoSEQ multiplex PCR; TCRdb keeps only in-frame clonotypes and omits some of them. The sample carries approximately 730,000 clones, 13% recorded once. Material for sequencing was naive CD4+ T cells from blood. These receptors were collected from a man aged 18 to 29 with type 1 diabetes.

The chain couples TRBV30 to TRBJ2-3; 9 bases match TRBD2. Losses at the gene ends were 5 bases for V and 2 bases for J; bases not matched to a gene: 5. Germline-derived CDR1 and CDR2 are GTSNPN and SVGIG (reference sequence). CDR3 length: 14 residues. CDR3 nucleotide sequence: TGTGCCTGGGATAGCGGGGGCCCCACAGATACGCAGTATTTT. Residues: CAWDSGGPTDTQYF.

The gene calls are TRBV9 and TRBJ1-2; TRBD1 is a possible D gene (6 bases). With 4 bases removed from V and 8 bases from J, the gap between germline ends came to 33 bases. Germline V gene lookup returns CDR1 SGDLS and CDR2 YYNGEE. The CDR3 length is 19 residues. CDR3 DNA: TGTGCCAGCAGCCCAATCAAAATCCAGCTCCCGGGACATAAGTTGGGCTACACCTTC. Encoded protein: CASSPIKIQLPGHKLGYTF. Together with reference TRBV9 and TRBJ1-2, the CDR3 gives the full variable domain: DSGVTQTPKHLITATGQRVTLRCSPRSGDLSVYWYQQSLDQGLQFLIQYYNGEERAKGNILERFSAQQFPDLHSELNLSSLELGDSALYFCASSPIKIQLPGHKLGYTFGSGTRLTVV.

The V and J genes are TRBV7-9 and TRBJ2-5; tentatively, D is TRBD1 (6 bases). Per germline, CDR1 SEHNR and CDR2 FQNEAQ (reference sequence). There are 15 residues in the CDR3. Deletions cut 2 bases from V and 5 bases from J, with 15 bases between. The CDR3 DNA is TGTGCCAGCAGCTTACCAACAGGGATCGGGGAGACCCAGTACTTC. It encodes CASSLPTGIGETQYF.

This clone was observed a few times. The gene calls are TRBV6-1 and TRBJ1-1; maybe TRBD1 (6 bases). CDR1 and CDR2 (germline): MNHNS, SASEGT. Trimming stripped 5 bases from V and 6 bases from J, with 13 bases between. This CDR3 is built from 13 residues. As DNA, the CDR3 is TGTGCCAGCAGTACTAACAGGGAGTCTGAAGCTTTCTTT. It yields the protein CASSTNRESEAFF.

This clone came up a few times. The rearrangement joins TRBV6-1 to TRBJ2-5, with TRBD1 matching over 7 bases. Per germline, CDR1 MNHNS and CDR2 SASEGT. The CDR3 extends over 13 amino acids. The ends lost 5 bases at V and 5 bases at J; junction bases unmatched: 5. CDR3 bases: TGTGCCAGCAGTCTACAGGGGACGGAGACCCAGTACTTC. Translation gives CASSLQGTETQYF.

A few counts support this clone. The V gene is TRBV19, the J gene TRBJ2-7; 7 bases are a match to TRBD1. Germline assignment: CDR1 LNHDA and CDR2 SQIVND (reference sequence). CDR3 size: 14 residues. With 6 bases clipped from V and 2 bases from J, the junction kept 7 bases outside the gene matches. CDR3 residues: CASRSRQGTYEQYF. For the CDR3, the DNA is TGTGCCAGTAGATCCCGACAGGGAACCTACGAGCAGTACTTC.

This clone was seen a handful of times. The rearrangement joins TRBV6-6 to TRBJ1-2, with 7 bases aligning to TRBD1. Germline CDR1 is MNHNY and CDR2 is SVGAGI (reference sequence). The CDR3 sequence is 13 residues long. V lost 2 bases to trimming and J lost 3 bases; unmatched junction nucleotides: 0. CDR3 protein: CASSYQGDYGYTF. Here the CDR3 DNA reads TGTGCCAGCAGTTACCAGGGGGACTATGGCTACACCTTC.